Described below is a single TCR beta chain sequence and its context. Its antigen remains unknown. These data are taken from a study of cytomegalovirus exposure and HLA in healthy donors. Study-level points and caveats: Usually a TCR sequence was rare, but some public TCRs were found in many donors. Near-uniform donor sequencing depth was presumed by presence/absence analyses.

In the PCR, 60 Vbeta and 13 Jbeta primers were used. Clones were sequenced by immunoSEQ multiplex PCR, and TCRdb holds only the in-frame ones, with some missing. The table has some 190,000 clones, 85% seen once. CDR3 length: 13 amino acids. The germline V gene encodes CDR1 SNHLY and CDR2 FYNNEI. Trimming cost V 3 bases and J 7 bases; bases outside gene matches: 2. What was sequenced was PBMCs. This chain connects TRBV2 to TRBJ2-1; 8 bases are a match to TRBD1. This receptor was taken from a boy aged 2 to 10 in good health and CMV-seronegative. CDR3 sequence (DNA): TGTGCCAGCAGTGAGCGACAGGGGAATGAGCAGTTCTTC. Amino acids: CASSERQGNEQFF. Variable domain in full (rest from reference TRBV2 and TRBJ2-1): EPEVTQTPSHQVTQMGQEVILRCVPISNHLYFYWYRQILGQKVEFLVSFYNNEISEKSEIFDDQFSVERPDGSNFTLKIRSTKLEDSAMYFCASSERQGNEQFFGPGTRLTVL.